Sequencing of this T cell receptor (beta chain) was carried out in a study of tumor-infiltrating lymphocytes in primary liver carcinoma. This clonotype was counted many times. Bulk tissue was left unsorted, and RNA and DNA were co-extracted from 20-30 mg of it. Every single tumor sample held over 80% viable tumor cells. CDR1 is SGHVS, CDR2 FQNEAQ, per germline. This CDR3 spans 14 amino acids. The V end was cut by 3 bases, the J end by 0 bases, with 8 bases between. The template, 500 ng total RNA, yielded TCR beta cDNA made with a constant-region primer. Three nested multiplex PCR rounds of slightly modified ARM-PCR generated TCR beta libraries. Rounds one and two of PCR, each of roughly 10 cycles, were primed with TRBV1-TRBV30 forward primers and a C-beta reverse primer. TCRdb itself ran the multiplex PCR reads through MiXCR, one entry per CDR3 protein. The sample has approximately 99,000 distinct CDR3 sequences; over 55% are singletons.

The sequencing sample was made of liver tumor tissue from sampling region 5. Subset given: tumor region T5, tumor centre. The TCR originated in a woman aged 55-69 years with primary liver carcinoma and hepatitis B virus infection. The chain links TRBV7-8 to TRBJ1-1, with D maybe TRBD1 (6 bases). CDR3 loop: CASSFQGMNTEAFF. The CDR3 nucleotides read TGTGCCAGCAGCTTTCAGGGGATGAACACTGAAGCTTTCTTT.